The text below deals with one TCR beta chain. The antigen is unknown. cDNA serving as the sequencing template came from extracted, reverse transcribed RNA. Profiled with immunoSEQ multiplex PCR; TCRdb holds only in-frame clones, not every one. The table includes roughly 120,000 clones, roughly 66% detected once. This sample was taken from a study of CD8+ T cells in alopecia areata. Starting from PBMCs, sorting isolated CD4+ and CD8+ T cells. Study observations and caveats: Although TCR sharing was seen in mice, sharing across patients was less clear, possibly for HLA-related reasons. Lesional scalp, especially alopecia totalis/universalis, showed higher clonality than normal scalp.

V lost 3 bases and J 4 bases, leaving 15 bases between the germline ends. Germline V gives CDR1 MNHEY, CDR2 SVGAGI. CDR3 size: 15 residues. Sequences were obtained from CD4+ T cells sorted from blood. The clonotype originates from a human donor in good health. The chain uses TRBV6-5 and TRBJ1-2; the D gene is possibly TRBD1 (6 bases). CDR3: CASSYRTDSGYGYTF. CDR3 DNA: TGTGCCAGCAGTTATCGGACAGACTCAGGCTATGGCTACACCTTC.